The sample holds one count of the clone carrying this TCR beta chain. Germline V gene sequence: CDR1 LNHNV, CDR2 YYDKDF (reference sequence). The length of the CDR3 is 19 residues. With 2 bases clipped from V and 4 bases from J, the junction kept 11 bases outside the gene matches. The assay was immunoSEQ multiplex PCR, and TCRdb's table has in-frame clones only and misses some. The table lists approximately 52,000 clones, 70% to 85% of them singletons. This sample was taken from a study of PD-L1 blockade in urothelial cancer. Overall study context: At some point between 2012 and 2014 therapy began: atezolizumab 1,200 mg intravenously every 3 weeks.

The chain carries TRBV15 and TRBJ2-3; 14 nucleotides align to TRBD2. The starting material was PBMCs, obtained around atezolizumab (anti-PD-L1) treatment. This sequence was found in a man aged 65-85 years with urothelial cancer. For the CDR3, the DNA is TGTGCCACCAGCAGACCTCCGGGACTAGCGGGAGAATTGCCAGATACGCAGTATTTT. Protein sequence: CATSRPPGLAGELPDTQYF.